This T cell receptor (beta chain) was profiled in a study of neurological immune-mediated disorders. This clonotype was seen at least ten times. Looked up from germline, CDR1 is SGHRS and CDR2 is YFSETQ. The CDR3 sequence is 16 residues long. V lost 0 bases and J lost 1, with 12 bases in between. TCRdb used MiXCR to reprocess the 5' RACE reads, holding one entry per CDR3 protein. The sample carries about 46,000 distinct CDR3 sequences, under 2% recorded once. Material for sequencing was PBMCs. The receptor's source is a woman aged 40 to 50 with multiple sclerosis. This rearrangement joins TRBV5-1 to TRBJ2-3; D is perhaps TRBD2 (6 bases). As DNA, the CDR3 is TGCGCCAGCAGCTTGGCGGGGGATCCGGGCACAGATACGCAGTATTTT. Protein: CASSLAGDPGTDTQYF.